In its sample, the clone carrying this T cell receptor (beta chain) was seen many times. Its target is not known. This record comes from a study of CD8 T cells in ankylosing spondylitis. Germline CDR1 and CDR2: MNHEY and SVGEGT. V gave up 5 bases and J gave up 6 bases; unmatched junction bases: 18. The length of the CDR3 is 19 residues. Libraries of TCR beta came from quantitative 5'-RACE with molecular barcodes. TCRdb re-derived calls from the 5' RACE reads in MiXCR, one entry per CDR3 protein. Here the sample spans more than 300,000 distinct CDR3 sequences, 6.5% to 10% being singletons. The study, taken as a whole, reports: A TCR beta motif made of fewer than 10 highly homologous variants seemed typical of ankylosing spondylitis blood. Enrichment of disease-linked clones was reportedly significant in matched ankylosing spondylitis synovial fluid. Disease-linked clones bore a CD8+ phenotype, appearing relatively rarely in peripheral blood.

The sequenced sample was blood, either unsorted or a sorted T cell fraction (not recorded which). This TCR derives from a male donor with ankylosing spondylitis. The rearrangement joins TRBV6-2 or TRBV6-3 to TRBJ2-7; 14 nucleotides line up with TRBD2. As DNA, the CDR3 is TGTGCCAGCAGTCATAACCCGGGACTAGCGGGAGAGGGGCCGGGCGAGCAGTACTTC. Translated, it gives CASSHNPGLAGEGPGEQYF.